Listed here are 25 T cell receptor beta chains from one sample, sequenced in a study of T cell responses to AZD1222 COVID-19 vaccine. This table comes from immunoSEQ multiplex PCR, and its TCRdb copy is limited to in-frame clones, with some not included. The table lists roughly 43,000 clones, about 80% of them singletons. This specimen was peripheral blood, taken 28 days after the second dose of the MenACWY control vaccine. Receptor source: an adult who received the MenACWY meningococcal vaccine as a control.

This clone was seen only once. The chain employs TRBV2 and TRBJ2-3; 9 bases are shared with TRBD2. Germline V CDR1 and CDR2: SNHLY, FYNNEI. The CDR3 extends over 14 amino acids. Trimming at V came to 5 bases and at J to 1 base, leaving 1 base not matched to a gene. CDR3 sequence reads: CASSRTSGTDTQYF. The CDR3 DNA is TGTGCCAGCAGTCGGACTAGCGGCACAGATACGCAGTATTTT.

The rearrangement links TRBV11-2 to TRBJ1-1; a weak D match, TRBD1 (6 bases). Trimming pared 4 bases from V and 1 base from J, leaving 10 bases between. Germline CDR1 SGHAT, CDR2 FQNNGV. This CDR3 has 14 amino acids. The CDR3 here is CASSYQGSNTEAFF. The CDR3 nucleotides are TGTGCCAGCAGCTACCAGGGGTCGAACACTGAAGCTTTCTTT. The variable domain in full, with the rest retrieved from reference TRBV11-2 and TRBJ1-1, is EAGVAQSPRYKIIEKRQSVAFWCNPISGHATLYWYQQILGQGPKLLIQFQNNGVVDDSQLPKDRFSAERLKGVDSTLKIQPAKLEDSAVYLCASSYQGSNTEAFFGQGTRLTVV.

The V call is TRBV5-1, the J call TRBJ2-3, with 8 bases that match TRBD1. Germline-derived CDR1 and CDR2 are SGHRS and YFSETQ. The V gene end was trimmed by 4 bases and the J gene end by 5 bases; junction bases not matched to a gene: 15. This CDR3 is built from 17 residues. The CDR3 coding sequence is TGCGCCAGCAGCCCCCGGAGCACAGGGGGTAACGGAGATACGCAGTATTTT. It yields the protein CASSPRSTGGNGDTQYF.

This clone was counted only a few times. V gene TRBV7-5 combines with J gene TRBJ2-3; no check of the table's D call, TRBD2, against the DNA was made. TRBV7-5 is a pseudogene segment. CDR3 length: 18 residues. CDR3 protein: CVRSPPFLAGGTTDTQYF. The DNA of the CDR3 is TGTGTCAGAAGTCCACCTTTCCTAGCGGGGGGAACCACAGATACGCAGTATTTT.

This chain joins TRBV2 and TRBJ1-5; D is ambiguous. Between the trimmed V and J ends, which lost 6 bases and 6 bases, there was a span of 18 bases. This CDR3 has 15 amino acids. Germline-derived CDR1 and CDR2 are SNHLY and FYNNEI. DNA for the CDR3: TGTGCCAGCAGGATAGGAACACTACCTAGTCAGCCCCAGCATTTT. Its protein product is CASRIGTLPSQPQHF.

This chain joins TRBV24-1 and TRBJ1-5; TRBD1 aligns across 7 bases. Germline V CDR1 and CDR2: KGHDR, SFDVKD. The length of the CDR3 is 16 residues. The junction had 12 bases not matched to a gene; V was cut back by 4 bases and J by 7 bases. The CDR3 DNA follows: TGTGCCACCAGTGACTCTGACAGGGAAGTTCCCCAGCCCCAGCATTTT. Amino acid sequence: CATSDSDREVPQPQHF.

This clone was detected a few times. The chain recombines TRBV4-1 with TRBJ1-5, with 9 bases lining up with TRBD1. The trim removed 1 base at V and 6 bases at J, leaving 7 bases unmatched. The CDR3 has 16 amino acids. Germline V gene data show CDR1 as MGHRA and CDR2 as YSYEKL. This chain's CDR3 is CASSQAGTGRGQPQHF. As DNA, the CDR3 is TGCGCCAGCAGCCAAGCCGGGACAGGGCGAGGTCAGCCCCAGCATTTT.

The chain uses TRBV27 and TRBJ1-4; perhaps TRBD1 as D (5 bases). CDR3 size: 13 residues. Trimming took off 5 bases at V and 11 bases at J, with 15 bases between the two ends. CDR1 is MNHEY and CDR2 is SMNVEV in the germline V gene (reference sequence). CDR3 DNA: TGTGCCAGCAGTCCACCGGGACCTTCCAAACTGTTTTTT. Amino acids: CASSPPGPSKLFF.

This clone occurred a few times. The chain has TRBV7-2 and TRBJ2-5, with D perhaps matching TRBD1 (5 bases). The CDR3 has 15 amino acids. Germline values: CDR1 SGHTA, CDR2 FQGNSA. V lost 3 bases to trimming and J lost 2 bases, with 13 bases between them. In DNA form, the CDR3 reads TGTGCCAGCAGCTTGCAGGGAAATTTACAAGAGACCCAGTACTTC. It codes for CASSLQGNLQETQYF. The full variable domain, in which reference TRBV7-2 and TRBJ2-5 provide the parts outside the CDR3, is GAGVSQSPSNKVTEKGKDVELRCDPISGHTALYWYRQSLGQGLEFLIYFQGNSAPDKSGLPSDRFSAERTGGSVSTLTIQRTQQEDSAVYLCASSLQGNLQETQYFGPGTRLLVL.

The chain couples TRBV6-1 to TRBJ1-4; 8 nucleotides align to TRBD1. From germline, CDR1 is MNHNS and CDR2 SASEGT. Trimming removed 3 bases from V and 6 bases from J; junction bases left unmatched: 12. The CDR3 has 17 residues. The CDR3, as DNA: TGTGCCAGCAGTGATCTTTGGGTTGAACAGGGGGATGAAAAACTGTTTTTT. Translated, it gives CASSDLWVEQGDEKLFF.

The chain uses TRBV4-1 and TRBJ1-3, with TRBD1 as a possible D gene (5 bases). The CDR3 covers 16 residues. Germline V gene sequence: CDR1 MGHRA, CDR2 YSYEKL. V lost 4 bases and J lost 0, with 13 bases in between. The CDR3 region is CASSPGDGNSGNTIYF. CDR3 DNA: TGCGCCAGCAGCCCGGGGGACGGAAACTCTGGAAACACCATATATTTT.

The genes are TRBV9 and TRBJ1-1; D not certain. The CDR3 has 13 residues. Looked up from germline, CDR1 is SGDLS and CDR2 is YYNGEE. The V end was cut by 2 bases, the J end by 3 bases, with 8 bases between. The CDR3 reads CASSVGQDTEAFF. In DNA, the CDR3 is TGTGCCAGCAGCGTTGGTCAGGACACTGAAGCTTTCTTT.

This clone was counted between two and nine times. V gene TRBV19 combines with J gene TRBJ1-2; the D gene is possibly TRBD1 (6 bases). This CDR3 is built from 13 residues. Trimming removed 5 bases from V and 6 bases from J, with 13 bases in between. Germline CDR1 is LNHDA and CDR2 is SQIVND (reference sequence). CDR3 sequence reads: CASSYHRADGYTF. CDR3 coding DNA: TGTGCCAGTAGTTACCACAGGGCGGATGGCTACACCTTC.

This sequence joins TRBV30 and TRBJ1-5; D ambiguous. With 2 bases removed from V and 0 bases from J, the gap between germline ends came to 5 bases. The V gene's germline CDR1 is GTSNPN and CDR2 SVGIG (reference sequence). The CDR3 length is 13 residues. CDR3: CAWSLYSNQPQHF. The CDR3 coding sequence is TGTGCCTGGAGTCTTTATAGCAATCAGCCCCAGCATTTT. Using reference TRBV30 and TRBJ1-5 for the parts outside the CDR3, the full variable domain is SQTIHQWPATLVQPVGSPLSLECTVEGTSNPNLYWYRQAAGRGLQLLFYSVGIGQISSEVPQNLSASRPQDRQFILSSKKLLLSDSGFYLCAWSLYSNQPQHFGDGTRLSIL.

The chain carries TRBV27 and TRBJ2-7; 8 positions agree with TRBD1. Germline V gene data show CDR1 as MNHEY and CDR2 as SMNVEV (reference sequence). V lost 2 bases and J lost 4; bases outside the gene matches: 7. The CDR3 is made up of 15 amino acids. In nucleotides, the CDR3 is TGTGCCAGCAGTTTAGGCCCACAGGGGGTGTACGAGCAGTACGTC. Amino acid sequence: CASSLGPQGVYEQYV.

This clone was counted between two and nine times. V gene TRBV25-1 combines with J gene TRBJ2-5; no clear D. The V end lost 4 bases, the J end lost 3 bases, and 3 bases lay between the germline ends. Germline CDR1 is MGHDK and CDR2 is SYGVNS. There are 11 residues in the CDR3. CDR3 loop: CASSGKETQYF. In nucleotides, the CDR3 is TGTGCCAGCAGTGGAAAAGAGACCCAGTACTTC.

The V gene is TRBV13, the J gene TRBJ1-6, with D perhaps TRBD1 (6 bases). Trimming left V 0 bases short and J 12 bases short, with 15 bases between. From germline, CDR1 is PRHDT and CDR2 FYEKMQ (reference sequence). The CDR3 sequence is 15 residues long. The CDR3: CASSLGSGAWEPLHF. Here the CDR3 DNA reads TGTGCCAGCAGCTTAGGATCAGGGGCGTGGGAACCCCTCCACTTT. The variable domain in full, completed from reference TRBV13 and TRBJ1-6, reads AAGVIQSPRHLIKEKRETATLKCYPIPRHDTVYWYQQGPGQDPQFLISFYEKMQSDKGSIPDRFSAQQFSDYHSELNMSSLELGDSALYFCASSLGSGAWEPLHFGNGTRLTVT.

The V call is TRBV30, the J call TRBJ1-2; no clear D. Trimming removed 2 bases at V and 6 bases at J, with 10 bases between. The CDR3 loop spans 12 amino acids. Germline values: CDR1 GTSNPN, CDR2 SVGIG (reference sequence). The CDR3: CAWSSGFNGYTF. The DNA for the CDR3 is TGTGCCTGGAGTTCGGGGTTTAATGGCTACACCTTC. Full variable domain (missing parts from reference TRBV30 and TRBJ1-2): SQTIHQWPATLVQPVGSPLSLECTVEGTSNPNLYWYRQAAGRGLQLLFYSVGIGQISSEVPQNLSASRPQDRQFILSSKKLLLSDSGFYLCAWSSGFNGYTFGSGTRLTVV.

A few counts support this clone. CDR3 residues: CAITDSFNSPLHF. In DNA, the CDR3 is TGTGCCATCACAGACAGCTTCAATTCACCCCTCCACTTT. The chain links TRBV10-3 to TRBJ1-6, with D possibly TRBD1 on 5 matching bases. The V gene lost 7 bases and the J gene lost 7 bases, with 11 bases spanning the gap. The CDR3 extends over 13 amino acids. The germline CDR1 and CDR2 sequences are ENHRY and SYGVKD.

This sequence joins TRBV5-6 and TRBJ1-5; D unresolved. The CDR3 extends over 13 amino acids. V dropped 7 bases and J dropped 5 bases, with 13 bases sitting between them. Germline assignment: CDR1 SGHDT and CDR2 YYEEEE. The CDR3 spells CASGRWGYQPQHF. The CDR3 nucleotides are TGTGCCAGCGGCCGCTGGGGATATCAGCCCCAGCATTTT. Full variable domain (rest looked up from reference TRBV5-6 and TRBJ1-5): DAGVTQSPTHLIKTRGQQVTLRCSPKSGHDTVSWYQQALGQGPQFIFQYYEEEERQRGNFPDRFSGHQFPNYSSELNVNALLLGDSALYLCASGRWGYQPQHFGDGTRLSIL.

Written as DNA, the CDR3 is TGTGCCTGGACCCAGCCGATCATGAACACTGAAGCTTTCTTT. It yields the protein CAWTQPIMNTEAFF. The rearrangement uses TRBV30 and TRBJ1-1; D is ambiguous. This CDR3 comprises 14 residues. V lost 4 bases, J lost 0 bases, and 12 bases lay in between. Germline V gene sequence: CDR1 GTSNPN, CDR2 SVGIG (reference sequence).

This chain connects TRBV2 to TRBJ2-3; D possibly uses TRBD1 or TRBD2 (5 bases each). Germline loops: CDR1 SNHLY, CDR2 FYNNEI. V lost 8 bases, J lost 5 bases, and 5 bases lay in between. CDR3 length: 10 residues. In nucleotides, the CDR3 is TGTGCCAGCGGGGGAGATACGCAGTATTTT. As protein: CASGGDTQYF.

This chain links TRBV30 with TRBJ1-3; D is unclear. This CDR3 has 14 amino acids. Deletions cut 0 bases from V and 0 bases from J, with 6 bases between. Germline V gene sequence: CDR1 GTSNPN, CDR2 SVGIG (reference sequence). The CDR3 sequence: CAWSVERSGNTIYF. The CDR3 DNA reads TGTGCCTGGAGTGTAGAACGCTCTGGAAACACCATATATTTT.

In DNA, the CDR3 is TGTGCCAGCAGCCAAAGGGGACTAGCGGGGGGCCAAGAGACCCAGTACTTC. As protein: CASSQRGLAGGQETQYF. The chain combines TRBV14 with TRBJ2-5; TRBD2 aligns across 15 bases. The V gene's germline CDR1 is SGHDN and CDR2 FVKESK. V trimming: 2 bases; J trimming: 1 base; junction bases outside the gene matches: 2. The CDR3 has 17 residues.

V usage is TRBV6-4 and J usage is TRBJ2-2, with D hard to call. V lost 2 bases and J 6 bases, leaving 10 bases between the germline ends. This CDR3 contains 14 residues. CDR1 MRHNA and CDR2 SNTAGT come from the germline V gene. The CDR3 DNA sequence: TGTGCCAGCAGTGACCGGCCCTGGGCCGGGGAGCTGTTTTTT. Its protein is CASSDRPWAGELFF.